These 6 T cell receptor beta chains came from one sample sequenced in a study of T cell changes during pregnancy in multiple sclerosis. TCRdb keeps only in-frame clones here, not all; method: immunoSEQ multiplex PCR. The sample has about 70,000 clones; approximately 92% are singletons. The specimen comprised peripheral blood, sampled before pregnancy. These receptors were collected from a female donor with multiple sclerosis, enrolled in a pregnancy study.

This clone was detected only once. The CDR3 region is CASSLGLAGDEQYF. Here the CDR3 DNA reads TGTGCCAGCAGCTTGGGACTAGCGGGAGACGAGCAGTACTTC. This sequence joins TRBV5-4 and TRBJ2-7, with 12 bases fitting TRBD2. Trimming cost V 0 bases and J 5 bases; bases outside gene matches: 0. Germline CDR1 and CDR2: SGHNT and YYREEE (reference sequence). This CDR3 spans 14 amino acids.

The chain has TRBV7-2 and TRBJ2-3, with no clear D. Germline lookup yields CDR1 SGHTA and CDR2 FQGNSA. The CDR3 consists of 12 residues. V shed 1 base and J shed 4 bases, with 3 bases lying between them. CDR3: CASSLVSDTQYF. The CDR3, as DNA: TGTGCCAGCAGCTTAGTATCAGATACGCAGTATTTT.

This clone was seen a few times. J is TRBJ2-7 and V is TRBV7-6, with TRBD1 matching 8 bases. The CDR3 is 13 residues long. In germline, CDR1 is SGHVS, CDR2 FNYEAQ. V was clipped by 5 bases and J by 7 bases; unmatched bases: 7. CDR3 residues: CASSILTGDEQYF. CDR3 in DNA: TGTGCCAGCAGCATTCTGACAGGGGATGAGCAGTACTTC.

The sample holds one count of this clone. The chain employs TRBV6-5 and TRBJ2-3, with D possibly being TRBD1 (5 bases). The CDR3 sequence is 14 residues long. With 0 bases removed from V and 8 bases from J, the gap between germline ends came to 12 bases. The V gene's germline CDR1 is MNHEY and CDR2 SVGAGI. The CDR3 DNA sequence: TGTGCCAGCAGTTACTCCGGTGGGGCATCTACGCAGTATTTT. Protein: CASSYSGGASTQYF.

The genes are TRBV7-6 and TRBJ2-7, with 8 bases lining up with TRBD2. The CDR3 has 14 amino acids. V was clipped by 5 bases and J by 6 bases; unmatched bases: 9. Germline CDR1 and CDR2: SGHVS and FNYEAQ. The CDR3 bases are TGTGCCAGCAGCCCGGGACTAGAGTCAGGCGAGCAGTACTTC. The encoded protein is CASSPGLESGEQYF.

The CDR3 region is CASNEPERGSRTQYF. CDR3 coding DNA: TGTGCCAGCAACGAACCGGAAAGGGGCAGTAGGACGCAGTATTTT. The chain carries TRBV7-2 and TRBJ2-3, with D maybe TRBD1 (5 bases). Germline V gene data show CDR1 as SGHTA and CDR2 as FQGNSA. Trimming took off 7 bases at V and 9 bases at J, with 23 bases between the two ends. CDR3 length: 15 amino acids. Combining the CDR3 with reference TRBV7-2 and TRBJ2-3 gives the whole variable domain GAGVSQSPSNKVTEKGKDVELRCDPISGHTALYWYRQSLGQGLEFLIYFQGNSAPDKSGLPSDRFSAERTGGSVSTLTIQRTQQEDSAVYLCASNEPERGSRTQYFGPGTRLTVL.